This paragraph covers one TCR beta chain sequence. This entry belongs to a study of T cell changes during pregnancy in multiple sclerosis. The table came from immunoSEQ multiplex PCR; TCRdb's copy has only in-frame clones and leaves some out. The repertoire has some 67,000 clones, 75% to 95% of them found once; the top ten carry 2.3%. The CDR3 spans 15 residues. Germline assignment: CDR1 SGDLS and CDR2 YYNGEE. J lost 7 bases, V lost 0 bases, and 7 bases had no gene match. The specimen was peripheral blood, collected in the first trimester of pregnancy. J is TRBJ2-5 and V is TRBV9; 9 nucleotides match TRBD2. The sequence came from a female donor with multiple sclerosis, enrolled in a pregnancy study. CDR3 loop: CASSVAPSGEGTQYF. DNA for the CDR3: TGTGCCAGCAGCGTAGCTCCTAGCGGGGAAGGGACCCAGTACTTC.